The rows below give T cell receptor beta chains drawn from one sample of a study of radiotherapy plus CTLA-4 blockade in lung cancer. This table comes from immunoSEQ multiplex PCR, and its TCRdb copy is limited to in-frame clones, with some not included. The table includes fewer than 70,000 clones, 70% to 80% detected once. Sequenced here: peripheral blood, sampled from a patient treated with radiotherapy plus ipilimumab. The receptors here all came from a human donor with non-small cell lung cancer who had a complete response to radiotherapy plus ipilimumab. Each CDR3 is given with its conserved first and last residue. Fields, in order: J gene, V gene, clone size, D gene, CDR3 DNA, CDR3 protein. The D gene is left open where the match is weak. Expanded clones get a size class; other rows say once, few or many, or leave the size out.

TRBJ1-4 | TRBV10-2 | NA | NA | TGCGCCAGCAGTGAGGGCCCTGGGCGCCAAAAACTGTTTTTT | CASSEGPGRQKLFF
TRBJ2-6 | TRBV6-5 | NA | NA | TGTGCCAGCACCATAAGTTCCGGGGCCAACGTCCTGACTTTC | CASTISSGANVLTF
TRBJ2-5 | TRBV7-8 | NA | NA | TGTGCCAGCACCATGTCAAGGGAAGAGACCCAGTACTTC | CASTMSREETQYF
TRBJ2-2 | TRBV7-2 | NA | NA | TGTGCCAGCAGCCCCGGGACAAACACCGGGGAGCTGTTTTTT | CASSPGTNTGELFF
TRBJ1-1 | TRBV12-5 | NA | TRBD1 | TGTGCTAGTGCCAAGGACAGGGGCGAGACTGAAGCTTTCTTT | CASAKDRGETEAFF
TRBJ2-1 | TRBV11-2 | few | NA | TGTGCCAGCAGCTTAGATCAAGGTTCCTCCTACAATGAGCAGTTCTTC | CASSLDQGSSYNEQFF
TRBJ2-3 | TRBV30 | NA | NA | TGTGCCTGGAGCCCCACAGATACGCAGTATTTT | CAWSPTDTQYF
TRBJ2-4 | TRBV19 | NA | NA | TGTGCCAGTAGTATTACAGAAAATGCCAAAAACATTCAGTACTTC | CASSITENAKNIQYF
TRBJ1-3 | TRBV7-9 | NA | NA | TGTGCCAGCAGCTTACAGGGAATTGGAAACACCATATATTTT | CASSLQGIGNTIYF
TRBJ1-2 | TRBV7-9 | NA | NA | TGTGCCAGCAGCTTAGAGGCAGGGAACAACTATGGCTACACCTTC | CASSLEAGNNYGYTF
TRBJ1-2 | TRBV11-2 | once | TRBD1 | TGTGCCAGCAGCCCGGACAGGGGCTATGGCTACACCTTC | CASSPDRGYGYTF
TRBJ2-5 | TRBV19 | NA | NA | TGTGCCAGTAGTATGGGGGGAAGGGGGCATTGGGAGACCCAGTACTTC | CASSMGGRGHWETQYF
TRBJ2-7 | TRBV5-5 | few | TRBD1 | TGTGCCAGCAGCTTTGGACAGGGGGCTGTAGAGCAGTACTTC | CASSFGQGAVEQYF
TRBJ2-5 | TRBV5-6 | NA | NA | TGTGCCAGCAGCTTCGTGGCAGGACGAGAGACCCAGTACTTC | CASSFVAGRETQYF
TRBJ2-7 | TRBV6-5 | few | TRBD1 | TGTGCCAGCAGTGGCCCCGGACAGGGGAAGGTGCAGTACTTC | CASSGPGQGKVQYF
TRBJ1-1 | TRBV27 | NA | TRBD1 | TGTGCCAGCAGTTCCCCACAGCGACAGGGATGGAACACTGAAGCTTTCTTT | CASSSPQRQGWNTEAFF
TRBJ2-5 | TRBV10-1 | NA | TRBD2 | TGCGCCAGCAGTTCCGGGACTAGCATGGAGACCCAGTACTTC | CASSSGTSMETQYF
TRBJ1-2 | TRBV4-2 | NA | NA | TGTGCCAGCAGCCAAGGGGGTGGCTACACCTTC | CASSQGGGYTF
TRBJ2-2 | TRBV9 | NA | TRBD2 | TGTGCCAGCAGCTTCGGGACTAGCGCTACCGGGGAGCTGTTTTTT | CASSFGTSATGELFF
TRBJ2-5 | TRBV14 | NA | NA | TGTGCCAGCAGCCAAGATAGAGTGGCCGAGACCCAGTACTTC | CASSQDRVAETQYF
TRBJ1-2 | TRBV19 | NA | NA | TGTGCCAGTAGTATTAGACAGAGTCAGACTAACTATGGCTACACCTTC | CASSIRQSQTNYGYTF
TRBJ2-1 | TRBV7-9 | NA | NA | TGTGCCAGCAGCCGAACCGACAATGAGCAGTTCTTC | CASSRTDNEQFF
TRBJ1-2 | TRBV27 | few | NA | TGTGCCATCTCCATTGGCTACACCTTC | CAISIGYTF
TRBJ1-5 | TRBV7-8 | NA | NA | TGTGCCAGCAGCTGGGTAGGGAGCAATCAGCCCCAGCATTTT | CASSWVGSNQPQHF
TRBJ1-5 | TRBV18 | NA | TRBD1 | TGTGCCAGCTCACCATCACAGGGGACTAATAGCAATCAGCCCCAGCATTTT | CASSPSQGTNSNQPQHF
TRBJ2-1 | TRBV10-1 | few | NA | TGCGCCAGCAGTGAGAATTGGGGGGATGAGCAGTTCTTC | CASSENWGDEQFF
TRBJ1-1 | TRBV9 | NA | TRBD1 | TGTGCCAGCAGCGGAAGACAGGGGGGTATGAACACTGAAGCTTTCTTT | CASSGRQGGMNTEAFF
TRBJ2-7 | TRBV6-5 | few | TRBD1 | TGTGCCAGTGGACTGGGGACAGACTACGAGCAGTACTTC | CASGLGTDYEQYF
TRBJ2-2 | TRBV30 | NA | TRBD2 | TGTGCCTGGAGTGTACTGAGCGGGGGGGGCACCGGGGAGCTGTTTTTT | CAWSVLSGGGTGELFF
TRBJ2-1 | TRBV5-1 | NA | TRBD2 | TGCGCCAGCAGCTTGGAATCTAGCGGCCACAATGAGCAGTTCTTC | CASSLESSGHNEQFF
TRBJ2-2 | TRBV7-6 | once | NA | TGTGCCAGCAGCCTAGAGGGAGGAGAGAACACCGGGGAGCTGTTTTTT | CASSLEGGENTGELFF
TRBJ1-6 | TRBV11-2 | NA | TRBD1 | TGTGCCAGCAGCCCGAAGACAGGGGGCGGGTCACCCCTCCACTTT | CASSPKTGGGSPLHF
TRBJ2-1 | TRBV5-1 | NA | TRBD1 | TGCGCCAGCGGCTTCGACAGGGTCGACAATGAGCAGTTCTTC | CASGFDRVDNEQFF
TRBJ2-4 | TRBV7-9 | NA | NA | TGTGCCAGCAGCTTAAATGGGGGGCTCAAAAACATTCAGTACTTC | CASSLNGGLKNIQYF
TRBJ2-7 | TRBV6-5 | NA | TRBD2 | TGTGCCAGCAGTCGGGGGGGGCCTGACGAGCAGTACTTC | CASSRGGPDEQYF
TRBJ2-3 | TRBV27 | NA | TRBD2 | TGTGCCAGCACCGAGCAAGGACTAGGGACGCAGTATTTT | CASTEQGLGTQYF
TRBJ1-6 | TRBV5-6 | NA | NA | TGTGCCAGCAGCTTTCCTACAGGAGTTTCACCCCTCCACTTT | CASSFPTGVSPLHF
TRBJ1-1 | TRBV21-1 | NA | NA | TGTGCCAGCAGCAGTCGGGGACCTTTT | CASSSRGPF
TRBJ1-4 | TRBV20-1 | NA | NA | TGCAGTGCCGTAAAATCGGAAAAACTGTTTTTT | CSAVKSEKLFF
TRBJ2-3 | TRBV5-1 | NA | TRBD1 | TGCGCCAGCAGCCGGGACAGGGGAGGAACAGATACGCAGTATTTT | CASSRDRGGTDTQYF
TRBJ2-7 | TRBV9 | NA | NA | TGTGCCAGCAGCGTGGAGGACGGCAGCTCCTACGAGCAGTACTTC | CASSVEDGSSYEQYF
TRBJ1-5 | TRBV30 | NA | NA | TGTGCCTGGAGTTCTGGGGGCCGCAATCAGCCCCAGCATTTT | CAWSSGGRNQPQHF
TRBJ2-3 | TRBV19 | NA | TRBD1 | TGTGCCAGTAGTATCGGGACAGAGCTCACAGATACGCAGTATTTT | CASSIGTELTDTQYF
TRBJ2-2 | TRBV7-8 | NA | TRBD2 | TGTGCCAGCAGCTCGACTAGCGGGGACGGCACCGGGGAGCTGTTTTTT | CASSSTSGDGTGELFF
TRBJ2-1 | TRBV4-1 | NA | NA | TGCGCCAGCAGCCAGTCAGGGATAGGCTACAATGAGCAGTTCTTC | CASSQSGIGYNEQFF
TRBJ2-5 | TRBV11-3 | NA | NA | TGTGCCAGCAGCTTAGTTGGTGGGGAGACCCAGTACTTC | CASSLVGGETQYF
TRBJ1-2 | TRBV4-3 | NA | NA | TGCGCCAGCAGCCAAGGTAAGAACAGGGATCACTATGGCTACACCTTC | CASSQGKNRDHYGYTF
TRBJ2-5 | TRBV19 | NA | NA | TGTGCCAGTAGTATTCAGGAGACCCAGTACTTC | CASSIQETQYF
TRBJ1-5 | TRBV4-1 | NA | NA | TGCGCCAGCAGCGAGAGAACCTTGGGAAATCAGCCCCAGCATTTT | CASSERTLGNQPQHF
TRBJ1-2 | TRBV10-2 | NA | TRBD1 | TGCGCCAGCAGCCAGCCCGGGACAGAACCCTTCCGGGAAGGCTACACCTTC | CASSQPGTEPFREGYTF
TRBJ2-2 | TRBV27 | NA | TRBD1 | TGTGCCAGCAGTTCCGACAGGGGGAACACCGGGGAGCTGTTTTTT | CASSSDRGNTGELFF
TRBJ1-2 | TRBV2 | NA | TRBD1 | TGTGCCAGCAGTTCTGAACAGGGGAAGAACTATGGCTACACCTTC | CASSSEQGKNYGYTF
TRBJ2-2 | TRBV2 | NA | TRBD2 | TGTGCCAGCAGTGGGCGGGAGACCGGGGAGCTGTTTTTT | CASSGRETGELFF
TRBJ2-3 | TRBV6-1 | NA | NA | TGTGCCAGCATGGACGGGGGGCCGGTAGATACGCAGTATTTT | CASMDGGPVDTQYF
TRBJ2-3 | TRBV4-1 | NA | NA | TGCGCCAGCAGCGAAAGGGGCCAGGGTGATACGCAGTATTTT | CASSERGQGDTQYF
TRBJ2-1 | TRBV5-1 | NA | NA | TGCGCCAGCAGCTTGGAACCCCTTAGGAGTAGCTCCTACAATGAGCAGTTCTTC | CASSLEPLRSSSYNEQFF